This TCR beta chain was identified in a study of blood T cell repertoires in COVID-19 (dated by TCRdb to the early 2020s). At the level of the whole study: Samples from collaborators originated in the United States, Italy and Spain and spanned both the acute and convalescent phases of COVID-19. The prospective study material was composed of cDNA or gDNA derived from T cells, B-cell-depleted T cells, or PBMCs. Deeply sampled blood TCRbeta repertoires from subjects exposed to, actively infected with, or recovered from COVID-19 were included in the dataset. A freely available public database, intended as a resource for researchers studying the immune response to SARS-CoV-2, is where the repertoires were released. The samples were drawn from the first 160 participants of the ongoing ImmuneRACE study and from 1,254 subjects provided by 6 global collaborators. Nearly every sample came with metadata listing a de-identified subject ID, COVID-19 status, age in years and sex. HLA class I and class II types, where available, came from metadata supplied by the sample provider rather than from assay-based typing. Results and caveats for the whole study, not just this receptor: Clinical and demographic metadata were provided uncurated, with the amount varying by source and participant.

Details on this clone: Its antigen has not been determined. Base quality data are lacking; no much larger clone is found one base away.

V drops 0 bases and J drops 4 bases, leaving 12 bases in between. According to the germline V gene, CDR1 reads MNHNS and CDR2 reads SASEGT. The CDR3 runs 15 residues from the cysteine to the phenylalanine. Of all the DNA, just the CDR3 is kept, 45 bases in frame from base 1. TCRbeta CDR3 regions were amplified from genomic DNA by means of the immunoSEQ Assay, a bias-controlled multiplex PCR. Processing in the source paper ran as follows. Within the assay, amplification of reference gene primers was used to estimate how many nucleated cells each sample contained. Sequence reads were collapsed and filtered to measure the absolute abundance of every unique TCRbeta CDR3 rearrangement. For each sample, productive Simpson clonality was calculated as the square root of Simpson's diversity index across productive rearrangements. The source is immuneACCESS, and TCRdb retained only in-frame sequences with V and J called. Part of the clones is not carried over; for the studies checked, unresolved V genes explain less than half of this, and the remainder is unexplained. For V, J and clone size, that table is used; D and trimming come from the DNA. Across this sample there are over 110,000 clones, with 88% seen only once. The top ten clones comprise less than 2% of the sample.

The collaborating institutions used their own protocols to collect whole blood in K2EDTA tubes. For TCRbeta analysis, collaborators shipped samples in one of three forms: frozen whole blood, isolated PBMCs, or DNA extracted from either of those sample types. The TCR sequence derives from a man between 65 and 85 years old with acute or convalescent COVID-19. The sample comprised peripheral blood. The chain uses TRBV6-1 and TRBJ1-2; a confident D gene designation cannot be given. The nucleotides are TGTGCCAGCAGTGAAGCGCTTCGGGGAAGCTATGGCTACACCTTC. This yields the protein CASSEALRGSYGYTF.